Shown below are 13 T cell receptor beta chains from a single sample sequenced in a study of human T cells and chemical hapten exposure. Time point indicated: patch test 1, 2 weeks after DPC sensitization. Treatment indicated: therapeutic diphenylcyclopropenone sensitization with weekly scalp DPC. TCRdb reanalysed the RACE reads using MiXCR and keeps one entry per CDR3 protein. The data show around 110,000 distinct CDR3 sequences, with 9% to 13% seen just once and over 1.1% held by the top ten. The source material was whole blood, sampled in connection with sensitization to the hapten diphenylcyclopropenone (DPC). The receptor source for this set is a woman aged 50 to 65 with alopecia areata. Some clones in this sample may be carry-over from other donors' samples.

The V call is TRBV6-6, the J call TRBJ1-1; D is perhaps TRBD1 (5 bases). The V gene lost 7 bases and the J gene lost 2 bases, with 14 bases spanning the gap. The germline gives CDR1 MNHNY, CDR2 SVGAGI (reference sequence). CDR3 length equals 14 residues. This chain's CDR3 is CASTSRQGNTEAFF. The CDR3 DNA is TGTGCCAGCACAAGCAGGCAGGGTAACACTGAAGCTTTCTTT.

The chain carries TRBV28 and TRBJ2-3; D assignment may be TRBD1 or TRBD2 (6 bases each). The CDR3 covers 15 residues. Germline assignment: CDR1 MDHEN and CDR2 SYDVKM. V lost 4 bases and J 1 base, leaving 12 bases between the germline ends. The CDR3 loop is CASSYQGTGTDTQYF. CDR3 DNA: TGTGCCAGCAGTTATCAGGGGACTGGCACAGATACGCAGTATTTT.

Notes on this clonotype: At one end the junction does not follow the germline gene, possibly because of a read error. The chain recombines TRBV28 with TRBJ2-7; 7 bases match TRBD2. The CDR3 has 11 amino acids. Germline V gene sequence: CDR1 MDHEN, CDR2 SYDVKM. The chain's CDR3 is CASSLGGTKNF. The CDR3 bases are TGTGCCAGCAGTTTAGGCGGGACTAAGAACTTC.

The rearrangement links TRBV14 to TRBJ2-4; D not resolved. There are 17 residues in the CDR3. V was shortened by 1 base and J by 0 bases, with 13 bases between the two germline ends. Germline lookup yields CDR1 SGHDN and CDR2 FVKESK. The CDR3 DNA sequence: TGTGCCAGCAGCCAAGCAGATTATGGGATAGCCAAAAACATTCAGTACTTC. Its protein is CASSQADYGIAKNIQYF.

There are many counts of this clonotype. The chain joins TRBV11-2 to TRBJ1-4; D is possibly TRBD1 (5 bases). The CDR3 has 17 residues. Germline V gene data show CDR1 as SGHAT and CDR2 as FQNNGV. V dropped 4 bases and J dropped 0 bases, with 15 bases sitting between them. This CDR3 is CASSSSLGGATNEKLFF. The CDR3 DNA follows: TGTGCCAGCAGCTCTTCGCTCGGGGGTGCAACTAATGAAAAACTGTTTTTT.

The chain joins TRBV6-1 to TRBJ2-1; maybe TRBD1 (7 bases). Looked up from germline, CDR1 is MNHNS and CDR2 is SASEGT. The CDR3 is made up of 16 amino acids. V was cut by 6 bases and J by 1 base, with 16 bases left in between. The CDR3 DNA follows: TGTGCCAGCAGGCGGGATTTGACAGGGTCCTACAATGAGCAGTTCTTC. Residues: CASRRDLTGSYNEQFF.

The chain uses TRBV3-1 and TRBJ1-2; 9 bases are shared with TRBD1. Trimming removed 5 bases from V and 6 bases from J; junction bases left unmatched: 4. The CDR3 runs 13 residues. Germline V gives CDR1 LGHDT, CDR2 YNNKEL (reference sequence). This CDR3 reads CASSYGTGNGYTF. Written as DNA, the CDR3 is TGTGCCAGCAGCTACGGGACAGGGAATGGCTACACCTTC. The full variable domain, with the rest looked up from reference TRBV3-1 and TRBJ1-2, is DTAVSQTPKYLVTQMGNDKSIKCEQNLGHDTMYWYKQDSKKFLKIMFSYNNKELIINETVPNRFSPKSPDKAHLNLHINSLELGDSAVYFCASSYGTGNGYTFGSGTRLTVV.

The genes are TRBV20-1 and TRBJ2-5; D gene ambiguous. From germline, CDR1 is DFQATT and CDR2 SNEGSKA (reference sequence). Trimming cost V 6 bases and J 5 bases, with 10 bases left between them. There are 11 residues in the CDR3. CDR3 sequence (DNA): TGCAGTGCCTGGAAAGGGGAGACCCAGTACTTC. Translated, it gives CSAWKGETQYF.

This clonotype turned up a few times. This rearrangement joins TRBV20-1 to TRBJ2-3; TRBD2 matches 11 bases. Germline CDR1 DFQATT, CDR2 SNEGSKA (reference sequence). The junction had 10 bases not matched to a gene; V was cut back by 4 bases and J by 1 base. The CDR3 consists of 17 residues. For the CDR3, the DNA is TGCAGTGCTACCTATCCCTCGACTAGCGGGGGCACAGATACGCAGTATTTT. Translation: CSATYPSTSGGTDTQYF.

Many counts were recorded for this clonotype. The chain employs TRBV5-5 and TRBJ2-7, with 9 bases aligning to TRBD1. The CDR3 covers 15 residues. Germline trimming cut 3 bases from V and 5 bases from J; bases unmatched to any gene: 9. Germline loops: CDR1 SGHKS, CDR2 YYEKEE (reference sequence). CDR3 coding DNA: TGTGCCAGCAGCTCACAGGGGGCACTCGGCCACGAGCAGTACTTC. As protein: CASSSQGALGHEQYF.

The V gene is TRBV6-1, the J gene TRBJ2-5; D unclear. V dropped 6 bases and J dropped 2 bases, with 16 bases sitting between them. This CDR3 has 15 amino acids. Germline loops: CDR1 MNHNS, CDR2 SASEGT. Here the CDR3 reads CASRGYFREQETQYF. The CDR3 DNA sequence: TGTGCCAGCAGAGGCTATTTTCGAGAACAAGAGACCCAGTACTTC.

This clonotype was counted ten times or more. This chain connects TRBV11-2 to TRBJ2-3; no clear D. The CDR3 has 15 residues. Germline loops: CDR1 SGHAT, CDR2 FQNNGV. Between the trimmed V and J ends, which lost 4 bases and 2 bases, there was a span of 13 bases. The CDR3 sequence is CASSSEYRSTDTQYF. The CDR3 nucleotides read TGTGCCAGCAGCTCCGAGTATCGATCCACAGATACGCAGTATTTT.

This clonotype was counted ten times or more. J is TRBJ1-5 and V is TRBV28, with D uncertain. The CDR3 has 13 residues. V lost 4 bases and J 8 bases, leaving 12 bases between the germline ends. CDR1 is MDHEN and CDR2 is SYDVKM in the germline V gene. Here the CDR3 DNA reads TGTGCCAGCAGTTACAGTGCCTCCAAGCCCCAGCATTTT. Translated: CASSYSASKPQHF.